Listed here are 28 T cell receptor beta chains from one sample, sequenced in a study of blood T cell repertoires in COVID-19. The table came from immunoSEQ multiplex PCR; TCRdb's copy has only in-frame clones and leaves some out. The table shows some 90,000 clones, with about nine tenths occurring only once. The sequencing sample was made of peripheral blood. The origin of the receptors is a woman in her fifties or sixties in a cohort sampled during active COVID-19.

This sequence joins TRBV4-1 and TRBJ1-3, with 7 bases identical to TRBD1. The germline CDR1 and CDR2 sequences are MGHRA and YSYEKL. Trimming at V came to 1 base and at J to 0 bases, leaving 15 bases not matched to a gene. CDR3 size: 20 residues. The CDR3 nucleotides read TGCGCCAGCAGCCAAGCGAGAACAGGGGACGACCGCAGCTCTGGAAACACCATATATTTT. Its translation is CASSQARTGDDRSSGNTIYF.

The chain is built from TRBV28 and TRBJ2-4; D is perhaps TRBD2 (5 bases). The germline V gene has CDR1 MDHEN and CDR2 SYDVKM. The germline V and J ends were trimmed by 3 bases and 7 bases, with 13 bases remaining between them. The CDR3 has 14 amino acids. The CDR3 reads CASSFSSGNNIQYF. The CDR3 DNA is TGTGCCAGCAGTTTTAGCTCGGGAAATAACATTCAGTACTTC. Full variable domain (rest looked up from reference TRBV28 and TRBJ2-4): DVKVTQSSRYLVKRTGEKVFLECVQDMDHENMFWYRQDPGLGLRLIYFSYDVKMKEKGDIPEGYSVSREKKERFSLILESASTNQTSMYLCASSFSSGNNIQYFGAGTRLSVL.

J is TRBJ2-1 and V is TRBV5-1; TRBD2 might be the D (7 bases). Germline V gene lookup returns CDR1 SGHRS and CDR2 YFSETQ. The CDR3 runs 16 residues. V dropped 3 bases and J dropped 0 bases, with 13 bases sitting between them. The chain's CDR3 is CASSSRGADSYNEQFF. The CDR3 DNA sequence: TGCGCCAGCAGCTCTCGGGGGGCGGACTCCTACAATGAGCAGTTCTTC.

The chain uses TRBV4-2 and TRBJ2-1; 10 bases match TRBD2. V lost 4 bases, J lost 6 bases, and 9 bases stayed unmatched. The CDR3 length is 16 residues. CDR1 LGHNA and CDR2 YNFKEQ come from the germline V gene. CDR3 sequence reads: CASSLYQAGGGNEQFF. The CDR3 DNA sequence: TGTGCCAGCAGCCTCTACCAAGCGGGGGGGGGCAATGAGCAGTTCTTC.

The chain has TRBV2 and TRBJ2-3, with 7 bases aligning to TRBD2. Germline V lookup: CDR1 SNHLY, CDR2 FYNNEI. This CDR3 has 16 residues. Trimming took 3 bases from V and 2 from J; bases not matched to a gene: 8. CDR3: CASSDRSGANTDTQYF. The CDR3 coding sequence is TGTGCCAGCAGTGATAGGAGCGGGGCTAACACAGATACGCAGTATTTT.

This clone was counted a single time. The gene calls are TRBV2 and TRBJ2-2, with TRBD2 identical over 8 bases. Germline loops: CDR1 SNHLY, CDR2 FYNNEI. Trimming took 2 bases from V and 0 from J; bases not matched to a gene: 2. The CDR3 is 16 amino acids. CDR3 coding DNA: TGTGCCAGCAGTGAACCGGGACTAGCGAACACCGGGGAGCTGTTTTTT. Its protein is CASSEPGLANTGELFF.

The chain couples TRBV6-5 to TRBJ2-1; TRBD2 aligns across 11 bases. The CDR3 spans 14 residues. V shed 7 bases, J shed 7 bases, and the junction held 6 bases outside the gene matches. Germline V lookup: CDR1 MNHEY, CDR2 SVGAGI. The chain's CDR3 is CASKYSGGGNEQFF. In DNA form, the CDR3 reads TGTGCCAGCAAGTATAGCGGGGGGGGAAATGAGCAGTTCTTC.

The gene calls are TRBV11-3 and TRBJ2-7; 10 nucleotides align to TRBD1. The CDR3 loop spans 14 amino acids. Germline CDR1 reads SGHNT; CDR2 reads YENEEA. The junction had 4 bases not matched to a gene; V was cut back by 6 bases and J by 2 bases. The chain's CDR3 is CASSSGTGAYEQYF. As DNA, the CDR3 is TGTGCCAGCAGTTCCGGGACAGGGGCCTACGAGCAGTACTTC.

The chain employs TRBV19 and TRBJ2-1; D might be TRBD1 (6 bases). The CDR3 has 16 residues. Germline V gene lookup returns CDR1 LNHDA and CDR2 SQIVND (reference sequence). V lost 5 bases and J 4 bases, leaving 18 bases between the germline ends. The CDR3 sequence is CASSPRDKSLYNEQFF. The DNA for the CDR3 is TGTGCCAGTAGTCCCCGGGACAAGAGCCTATACAATGAGCAGTTCTTC.

This chain links TRBV5-3 with TRBJ1-5, with 8 positions matching TRBD1. TRBV5-3 has ORF status, its function being uncertain. The CDR3 loop spans 19 amino acids. Germline trimming cut 1 base from V and 1 base from J; bases unmatched to any gene: 13. CDR3 coding DNA: TGTGCCAGAAGCTTGAACCGGCAGGGGGCTTTTGTGAGCAATCAGCCCCAGCATTTT. Translation gives CARSLNRQGAFVSNQPQHF.

The chain carries TRBV14 and TRBJ2-7, with TRBD1 matching 9 bases. From germline, CDR1 is SGHDN and CDR2 FVKESK. V lost 1 base to trimming and J lost 2 bases; unmatched junction nucleotides: 6. The CDR3 contains 16 residues. The CDR3 nucleotides are TGTGCCAGCAGCCAAGCCTGGACAGGGGTCCCCTACGAGCAGTACTTC. Translated: CASSQAWTGVPYEQYF. The whole variable domain, remainder taken from reference TRBV14 and TRBJ2-7, is EAGVTQFPSHSVIEKGQTVTLRCDPISGHDNLYWYRRVMGKEIKFLLHFVKESKQDESGMPNNRFLAERTGGTYSTLKVQPAELEDSGVYFCASSQAWTGVPYEQYFGPGTRLTVT.

This chain connects TRBV6-5 to TRBJ1-5, with TRBD1 as a possible D gene (6 bases). The CDR3 is 15 amino acids. Trimming left V 6 bases short and J 6 bases short, with 18 bases between. Germline V lookup: CDR1 MNHEY, CDR2 SVGAGI. In DNA, the CDR3 is TGTGCCAGCAGCTCCAGTGGGGGGGCAAGTCAGCCCCAGCATTTT. It yields the protein CASSSSGGASQPQHF.

The genes are TRBV19 and TRBJ1-3; D remains unclear. Trimming took 8 bases from V and 0 from J, leaving 14 bases between them. Germline V lookup: CDR1 LNHDA, CDR2 SQIVND (reference sequence). The CDR3 spans 15 residues. This CDR3 reads CASWEGPSSGNTIYF. CDR3 DNA sequence: TGTGCCAGTTGGGAGGGCCCGAGCTCTGGAAACACCATATATTTT.

The J gene is TRBJ1-1, the V gene TRBV9, with D perhaps matching TRBD1 (5 bases). The CDR3 is 16 amino acids. Trimming pared 3 bases from V and 3 bases from J, leaving 18 bases between. Per germline, CDR1 SGDLS and CDR2 YYNGEE. The CDR3 region is CASSAHLSRGDTEAFF. CDR3 in DNA: TGTGCCAGCAGCGCTCATCTTTCGCGGGGGGACACTGAAGCTTTCTTT.

In DNA, the CDR3 is TGCGCCAGCAGCTTGCAGCATCGAGGCCAAGAGACCCAGTACTTC. This sequence encodes CASSLQHRGQETQYF. The chain recombines TRBV5-1 with TRBJ2-5, with D unclear. In germline, CDR1 is SGHRS, CDR2 YFSETQ. This CDR3 has 15 amino acids. With 1 base removed from V and 1 base from J, the gap between germline ends came to 11 bases.

The gene calls are TRBV12-3 or TRBV12-4 and TRBJ2-1; D gene unclear. There are 12 residues in the CDR3. V lost 4 bases to trimming and J lost 7 bases, with 8 bases between them. CDR3 nucleotide sequence: TGTGCCAGCAGTTCTCCTTCTAATGAGCAGTTCTTC. Translated: CASSSPSNEQFF.

This chain uses TRBV19 with TRBJ2-7, with TRBD2 identical over 7 bases. The CDR3 has 14 residues. Germline assignment: CDR1 LNHDA and CDR2 SQIVND (reference sequence). Trimming took 7 bases from V and 0 from J; bases not matched to a gene: 6. The CDR3 protein is CASNRGGSSYEQYF. DNA of the CDR3: TGTGCCAGTAATAGAGGCGGGAGCTCCTACGAGCAGTACTTC.

The chain joins TRBV5-1 to TRBJ2-7; 9 bases are shared with TRBD1. Unmatched junction bases numbered 3, after V lost 3 bases and J lost 2 bases. The CDR3 is 14 residues long. The germline CDR1 and CDR2 sequences are SGHRS and YFSETQ. The CDR3, as DNA: TGCGCCAGCAGCTCGAACAGGGGGCCCTACGAGCAGTACTTC. This codes for CASSSNRGPYEQYF.

This sequence joins TRBV29-1 and TRBJ2-7, with 8 bases that match TRBD1. V lost 6 bases and J lost 6; bases outside the gene matches: 10. From germline, CDR1 is SQVTM and CDR2 ANQGSEA. The CDR3 consists of 13 residues. CDR3 region: CSVVRDRFGEQYF. The CDR3 DNA reads as TGCAGCGTCGTCCGGGACAGGTTCGGCGAGCAGTACTTC.

The chain joins TRBV3-1 (or the pseudogene TRBV3-2) to TRBJ2-2; D may be TRBD2 (5 bases). The CDR3 spans 15 residues. Germline V gene sequence: CDR1 LGHDT, CDR2 YNNKEL (reference sequence). V shed 1 base and J shed 3 bases, with 9 bases lying between them. CDR3 bases: TGTGCCAGCAGCCAAGTTTTGCGGGACACCGGGGAGCTGTTTTTT. Residues: CASSQVLRDTGELFF.

CDR3 coding DNA: TGTGCCAGCAGCCTAGCGGGCCTCTTCCAAGAGACCCAGTACTTC. It yields the protein CASSLAGLFQETQYF. The rearrangement joins TRBV28 to TRBJ2-5; 8 nucleotides align to TRBD2. The length of the CDR3 is 15 residues. The V segment lost 6 bases and the J segment 1 base; nucleotides outside the gene matches: 7. The germline V gene has CDR1 MDHEN and CDR2 SYDVKM. Complete variable domain (other parts from reference TRBV28 and TRBJ2-5): DVKVTQSSRYLVKRTGEKVFLECVQDMDHENMFWYRQDPGLGLRLIYFSYDVKMKEKGDIPEGYSVSREKKERFSLILESASTNQTSMYLCASSLAGLFQETQYFGPGTRLLVL.

The chain uses TRBV28 and TRBJ2-1, with D unclear. Germline V CDR1 and CDR2: MDHEN, SYDVKM. The length of the CDR3 is 13 residues. The V end lost 7 bases, the J end lost 1 base, and 8 bases lay between the germline ends. In nucleotides, the CDR3 is TGTGCCAGCAAGGCCAGGTCCTACAATGAGCAGTTCTTC. This codes for CASKARSYNEQFF. The variable domain in full, with the rest retrieved from reference TRBV28 and TRBJ2-1, is DVKVTQSSRYLVKRTGEKVFLECVQDMDHENMFWYRQDPGLGLRLIYFSYDVKMKEKGDIPEGYSVSREKKERFSLILESASTNQTSMYLCASKARSYNEQFFGPGTRLTVL.

The chain couples TRBV10-3 to TRBJ2-2, with TRBD2 matching 7 bases. The CDR3 loop spans 12 amino acids. V trimming: 11 bases; J trimming: 7 bases; junction bases outside the gene matches: 7. Germline V gives CDR1 ENHRY, CDR2 SYGVKD. CDR3 in amino acids: CAAWEGSGELFF. CDR3 nucleotide sequence: TGTGCCGCATGGGAGGGGAGCGGGGAGCTGTTTTTT.

The chain carries TRBV6-6 and TRBJ1-4; no firm D call. The germline V gene has CDR1 MNHNY and CDR2 SVGAGI (reference sequence). This CDR3 has 15 residues. The V gene lost 6 bases and the J gene lost 5 bases, with 16 bases spanning the gap. CDR3 coding DNA: TGTGCCAGCAGCCCCTTGGGAGGACGAAATGAAAAACTGTTTTTT. It encodes CASSPLGGRNEKLFF.

The genes are TRBV11-3 and TRBJ2-7; TRBD2 matches at 10 bases. After removal of 3 bases from V and 6 bases from J, the junction contained 17 bases not matched to a gene. CDR1 and CDR2 from the germline V gene are SGHNT and YENEEA. CDR3 length equals 18 residues. CDR3: CASSFTNPLAGVLGEQYF. CDR3 bases: TGTGCCAGCAGCTTTACAAACCCCCTAGCGGGAGTTCTCGGCGAGCAGTACTTC. Combining the CDR3 with reference TRBV11-3 and TRBJ2-7 gives the whole variable domain EAGVVQSPRYKIIEKKQPVAFWCNPISGHNTLYWYLQNLGQGPELLIRYENEEAVDDSQLPKDRFSAERLKGVDSTLKIQPAELGDSAVYLCASSFTNPLAGVLGEQYFGPGTRLTVT.

The J gene is TRBJ2-3, the V gene TRBV2; D is uncertain. The germline V gene encodes CDR1 SNHLY and CDR2 FYNNEI. CDR3 size: 12 residues. The V end lost 7 bases, the J end lost 4 bases, and 9 bases lay between the germline ends. In nucleotides, the CDR3 is TGTGCCAGCACCCAGTCCGCAGATACGCAGTATTTT. This codes for CASTQSADTQYF.

The rearrangement links TRBV24-1 to TRBJ1-1, with D unclear. This CDR3 region has 15 residues. Trimming stripped 11 bases from V and 7 bases from J, with 25 bases between. Germline CDR1 is KGHDR and CDR2 is SFDVKD. The CDR3 protein is CANHSVGVEEDEAFF. In DNA form, the CDR3 reads TGTGCCAATCACAGCGTCGGGGTGGAGGAAGATGAAGCTTTCTTT.

The J gene is TRBJ2-1, the V gene TRBV12-3 or TRBV12-4; TRBD2 matches at 7 bases. The CDR3 is 12 amino acids. V was clipped by 5 bases and J by 9 bases; unmatched bases: 4. CDR3 DNA sequence: TGTGCCAGCAGTCGGGGGGTGGGTGAGCAGTTCTTC. Translated: CASSRGVGEQFF.